This T cell receptor beta chain comes out of a study of blood T cells in healthy people across ages. Regarding the study as a whole: Those diversity estimates obtained from one million T cells were thought to be underestimates.

On this clonotype: Its antigen is unidentified.

Per germline, CDR1 MNHNS and CDR2 SASEGT. Trimming removed 7 bases at V and 0 bases at J, with 15 bases between. This CDR3 has 15 residues. PCR was performed a second time for about 6 to 11 cycles using a sample-barcoded 5' primer and a J-beta primer mix. Each cDNA molecule was tagged by a template-switch adaptor with 12 random nucleotides. Sequencing yielded, for each sample, at least 2.5 million paired-end reads carrying CDR3. Via MiXCR, TCRdb re-called the 5' RACE reads, giving one row per CDR3 protein. This table holds approximately 700,000 distinct CDR3 sequences, about 30% found once. The chain carries TRBV6-1 and TRBJ1-1, with D perhaps TRBD1 (5 bases). The receptor's source is a woman over 75 in good health. The source material was blood. The CDR3 loop reads CASKNAPGVNTEAFF. CDR3 bases: TGTGCCAGCAAGAATGCACCGGGGGTGAACACTGAAGCTTTCTTT.